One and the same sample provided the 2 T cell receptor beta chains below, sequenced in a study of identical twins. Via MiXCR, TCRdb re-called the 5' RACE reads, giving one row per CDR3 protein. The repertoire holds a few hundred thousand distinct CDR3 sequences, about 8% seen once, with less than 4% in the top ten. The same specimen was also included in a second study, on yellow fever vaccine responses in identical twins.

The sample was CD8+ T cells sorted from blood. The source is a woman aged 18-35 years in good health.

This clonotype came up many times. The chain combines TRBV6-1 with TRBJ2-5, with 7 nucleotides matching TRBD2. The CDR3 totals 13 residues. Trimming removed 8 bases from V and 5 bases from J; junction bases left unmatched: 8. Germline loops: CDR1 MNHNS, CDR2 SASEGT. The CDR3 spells CASYNIGGETQYF. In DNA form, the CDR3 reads TGTGCCAGCTATAATATCGGGGGGGAGACCCAGTACTTC.

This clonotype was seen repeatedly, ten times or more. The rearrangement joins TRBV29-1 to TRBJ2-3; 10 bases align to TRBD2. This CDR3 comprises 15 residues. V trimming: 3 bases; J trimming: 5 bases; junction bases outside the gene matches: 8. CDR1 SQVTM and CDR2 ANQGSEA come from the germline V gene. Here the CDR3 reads CSVESTSGALDTQYF. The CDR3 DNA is TGCAGCGTTGAGTCCACTAGCGGGGCCCTAGATACGCAGTATTTT.